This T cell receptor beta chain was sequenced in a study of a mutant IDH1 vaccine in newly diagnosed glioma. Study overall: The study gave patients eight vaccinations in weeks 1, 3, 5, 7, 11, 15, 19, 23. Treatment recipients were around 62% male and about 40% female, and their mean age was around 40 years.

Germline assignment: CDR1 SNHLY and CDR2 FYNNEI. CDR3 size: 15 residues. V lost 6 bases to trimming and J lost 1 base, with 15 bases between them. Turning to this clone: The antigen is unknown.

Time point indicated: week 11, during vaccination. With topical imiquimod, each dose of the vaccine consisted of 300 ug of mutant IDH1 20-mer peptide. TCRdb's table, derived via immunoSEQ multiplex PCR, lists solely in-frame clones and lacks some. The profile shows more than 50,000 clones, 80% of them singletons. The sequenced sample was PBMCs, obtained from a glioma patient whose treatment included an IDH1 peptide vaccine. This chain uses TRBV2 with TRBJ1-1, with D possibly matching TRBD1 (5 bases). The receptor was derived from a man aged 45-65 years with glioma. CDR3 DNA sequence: TGTGCCAGCAGGCGGTGGGGGGTGAGGAACACTGAAGCTTTCTTT. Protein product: CASRRWGVRNTEAFF.